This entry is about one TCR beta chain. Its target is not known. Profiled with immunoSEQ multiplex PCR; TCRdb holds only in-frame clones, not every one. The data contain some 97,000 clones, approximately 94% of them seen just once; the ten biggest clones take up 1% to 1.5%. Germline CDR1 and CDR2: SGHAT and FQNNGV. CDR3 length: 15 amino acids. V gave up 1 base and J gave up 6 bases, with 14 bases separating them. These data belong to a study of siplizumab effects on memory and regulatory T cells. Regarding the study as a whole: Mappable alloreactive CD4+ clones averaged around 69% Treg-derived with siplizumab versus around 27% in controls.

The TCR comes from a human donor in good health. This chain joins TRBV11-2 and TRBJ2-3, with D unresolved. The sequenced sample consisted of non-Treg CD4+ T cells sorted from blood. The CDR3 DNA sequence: TGTGCCAGCAGCTTAGTTGTTGCGCTACTTGATACGCAGTATTTT. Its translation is CASSLVVALLDTQYF.